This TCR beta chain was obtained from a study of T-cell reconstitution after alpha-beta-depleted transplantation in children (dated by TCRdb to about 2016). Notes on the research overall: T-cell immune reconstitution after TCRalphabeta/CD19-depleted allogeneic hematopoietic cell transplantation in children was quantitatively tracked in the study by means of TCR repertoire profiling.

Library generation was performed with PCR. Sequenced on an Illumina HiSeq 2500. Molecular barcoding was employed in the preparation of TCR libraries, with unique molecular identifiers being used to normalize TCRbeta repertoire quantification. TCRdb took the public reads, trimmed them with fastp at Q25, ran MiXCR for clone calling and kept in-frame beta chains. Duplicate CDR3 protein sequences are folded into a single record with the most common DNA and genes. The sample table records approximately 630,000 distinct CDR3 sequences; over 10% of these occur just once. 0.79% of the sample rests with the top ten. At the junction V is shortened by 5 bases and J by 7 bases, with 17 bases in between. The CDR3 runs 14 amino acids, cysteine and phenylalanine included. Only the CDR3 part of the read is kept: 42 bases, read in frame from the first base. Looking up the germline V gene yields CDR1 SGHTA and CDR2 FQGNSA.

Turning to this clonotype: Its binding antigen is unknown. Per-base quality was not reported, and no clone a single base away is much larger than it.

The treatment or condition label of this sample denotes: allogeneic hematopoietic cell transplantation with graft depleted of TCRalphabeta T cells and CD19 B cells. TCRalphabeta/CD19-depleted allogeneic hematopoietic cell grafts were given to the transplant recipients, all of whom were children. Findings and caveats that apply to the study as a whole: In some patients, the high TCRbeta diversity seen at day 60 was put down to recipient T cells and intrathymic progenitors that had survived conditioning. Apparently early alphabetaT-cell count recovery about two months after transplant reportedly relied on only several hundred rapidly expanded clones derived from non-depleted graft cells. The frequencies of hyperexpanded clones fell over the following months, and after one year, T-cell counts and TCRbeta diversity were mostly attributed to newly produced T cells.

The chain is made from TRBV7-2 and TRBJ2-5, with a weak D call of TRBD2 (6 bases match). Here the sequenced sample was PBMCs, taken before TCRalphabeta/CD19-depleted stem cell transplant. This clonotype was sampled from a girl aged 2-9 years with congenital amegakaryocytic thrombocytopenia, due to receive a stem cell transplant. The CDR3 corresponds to CASSQAGDLRTQYF. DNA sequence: TGTGCCAGCAGCCAAGCGGGTGACCTGAGGACCCAGTACTTC.